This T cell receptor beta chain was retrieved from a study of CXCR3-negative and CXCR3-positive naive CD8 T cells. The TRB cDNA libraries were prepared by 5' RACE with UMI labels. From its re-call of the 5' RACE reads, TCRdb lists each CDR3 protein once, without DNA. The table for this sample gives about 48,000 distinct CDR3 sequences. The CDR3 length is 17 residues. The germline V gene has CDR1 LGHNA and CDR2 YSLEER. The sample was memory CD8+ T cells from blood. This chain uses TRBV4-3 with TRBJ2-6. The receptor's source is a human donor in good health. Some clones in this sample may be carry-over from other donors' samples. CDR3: CASSQMNVNSGANVLTF.